Listed here is a single TCR beta chain. The antigen is unknown. The entry originates in a study of blood T cells in healthy people across ages. Germline V gene data show CDR1 as LGHDT and CDR2 as YNNKEL (reference sequence). The CDR3 length is 16 residues. Trimming shortened V by 4 bases and J by 2 bases, and 17 bases separated the two germline ends. Findings of the study overall: Possibly confounding the expanded clonotype changes was the fact that donor CMV status was unknown.

Combining a sample-barcoded 5' primer with a J-beta primer mix, a second PCR ran for roughly 7 to 12 cycles. TCRdb reanalysed the 5' RACE reads using MiXCR and keeps one entry per CDR3 protein. The data contain about 640,000 distinct CDR3 sequences, 58% of them singletons. The gene calls are TRBV3-1 and TRBJ1-2, with D possibly being TRBD1 (6 bases). The receptor was derived from a man aged 55 to 70 in good health. Sequencing was done on a sample of blood. This CDR3 reads CASSPPRPQGNYGYTF. In DNA form, the CDR3 reads TGTGCCAGCAGCCCTCCCCGCCCACAGGGAAACTATGGCTACACCTTC.